The rows below give T cell receptor beta chains drawn from one sample of a study of OX40 agonist ivuxolimab in advanced cancers. Sequencing used immunoSEQ multiplex PCR; TCRdb keeps in-frame clones, though not all of them. The sample lists about 77,000 clones; around 86% were seen once. Material: CD4+ or CD8+ T cells sorted from blood, obtained in a trial of the OX40 agonist ivuxolimab. These receptors originate from an adult with an advanced solid tumor such as melanoma, head and neck, liver or kidney cancer. Each CDR3 is given with its conserved first and last residue. Fields, in order: J gene, D gene, V gene, clone size, CDR3 protein, CDR3 DNA. A D gene is named only where the DNA matches it firmly. Part of the rows lack a size; the others show once, few, many or a class for expanded clones.

>TRBJ1-2|TRBD1|TRBV11-2|.
CASSPPRDSPGGYTF
TGTGCCAGCAGTCCTCCTCGGGACAGCCCGGGTGGCTACACCTTC
>TRBJ1-6|.|TRBV15|.
CATSTDTHYNSPLHF
TGTGCCACCAGCACGGACACCCACTATAATTCACCCCTCCACTTT
>TRBJ2-4|TRBD2|TRBV18|.
CASSPLAGAKNIQYF
TGTGCCAGCTCACCACTAGCGGGAGCCAAAAACATTCAGTACTTC
>TRBJ2-2|.|TRBV27|.
CASQPGGLYTGELFF
TGTGCCAGCCAACCTGGGGGGCTTTACACCGGGGAGCTGTTTTTT
>TRBJ1-4|.|TRBV6-5|.
CASSYASRRGEKLFF
TGTGCCAGCAGTTACGCGAGTAGGAGGGGTGAAAAACTGTTTTTT
>TRBJ2-2|TRBD1|TRBV5-6|.
CASSNRDRGFGGELFF
TGTGCCAGCAGCAACCGGGACAGGGGCTTTGGCGGGGAGCTGTTTTTT
>TRBJ1-1|.|TRBV5-4|.
CASSTPGTLLPEAFF
TGTGCCAGCAGCACTCCGGGCACTTTACTTCCCGAAGCTTTCTTT
>TRBJ2-2|.|TRBV7-6|few
CASSPVGGGELFF
TGTGCCAGCAGCCCCGTGGGTGGCGGGGAGCTGTTTTTT
>TRBJ2-2|TRBD2|TRBV5-4|once
CASSPGGLNTGELFF
TGTGCCAGCAGCCCGGGAGGGTTGAACACCGGGGAGCTGTTTTTT
>TRBJ2-2|.|TRBV5-8|.
CASSLYPAGGANTGELFF
TGTGCCAGCAGCTTGTATCCAGCTGGGGGCGCGAACACCGGGGAGCTGTTTTTT
>TRBJ2-6|.|TRBV19|few
CASSSRSGANVLTF
TGTGCCAGTAGTAGTCGCTCTGGGGCCAACGTCCTGACTTTC
>TRBJ1-6|.|TRBV6-6|.
CASSPTQSSYNSPLHF
TGTGCCAGCAGTCCGACGCAAAGCTCCTATAATTCACCCCTCCACTTT
>TRBJ1-2|.|TRBV5-8|.
CASSQTGSIYGYTF
TGTGCCAGCAGCCAGACAGGAAGTATCTATGGCTACACCTTC
>TRBJ1-4|.|TRBV9|few
CASSVTGSGGLFF
TGTGCCAGCAGCGTCACAGGGTCGGGTGGACTGTTTTTT
>TRBJ2-1|TRBD2|TRBV5-4|.
CASSRLAGGPNEQFF
TGTGCCAGCAGCCGACTAGCGGGGGGGCCCAATGAGCAGTTCTTC
>TRBJ1-5|.|TRBV7-2|.
CASSLAATAAFSNQPQHF
TGTGCCAGCAGCTTAGCTGCGACAGCGGCCTTCAGCAATCAGCCCCAGCATTTT
>TRBJ2-6|.|TRBV2|once
CASKTGHSGANVLTF
TGTGCCAGCAAAACAGGACACTCTGGGGCCAACGTCCTGACTTTC
>TRBJ1-5|.|TRBV5-1|.
CASSDGPQHF
TGCGCCAGCTCCGACGGTCCCCAGCATTTT
>TRBJ1-1|.|TRBV5-6|.
CASSGARGSGTEAFF
TGTGCCAGCAGCGGCGCGAGGGGCTCGGGGACTGAAGCTTTCTTT
>TRBJ2-1|TRBD2|TRBV5-1|.
CASSQGLNSYNEQFF
TGCGCCAGCAGCCAGGGACTAAACTCCTACAATGAGCAGTTCTTC
>TRBJ1-1|.|TRBV15|.
CATSRGVVGVNTEAFF
TGTGCCACCAGCAGAGGGGTAGTAGGGGTAAACACTGAAGCTTTCTTT
>TRBJ2-5|TRBD1|TRBV19|.
CASSIGRDREETQYF
TGTGCCAGTAGTATAGGCCGGGACAGGGAAGAGACCCAGTACTTC
>TRBJ2-3|.|TRBV7-2|.
CASSSSFSTDTQYF
TGTGCCAGCAGCTCCTCCTTTAGCACAGATACGCAGTATTTT
>TRBJ1-1|TRBD1|TRBV19|.
CASSPTRDRATEAFF
TGTGCCAGTAGCCCTACCCGGGACAGGGCCACTGAAGCTTTCTTT
>TRBJ2-5|.|TRBV7-9|once
CASSREGGGETQYF
TGTGCCAGCAGCCGCGAGGGGGGCGGAGAGACCCAGTACTTC